This T cell receptor (beta chain) derives from a study of shared clonotypes between healthy human individuals. Overall study: Every donor yielded three CD4 naive, three CD4 memory, two CD8 naive and one CD8 memory plate. Whole-study findings and limits: The sharing of 5% to 5.5% of naive CD4 clonotypes was seen across a few donors.

TCRdb's copy holds only in-frame clones and misses some; the assay was immunoSEQ multiplex PCR. The sample records around 2,100,000 clones, over 85% being singletons. Trimming removed 5 bases from V and 3 bases from J, with 24 bases in between. Germline V lookup: CDR1 MNHNS, CDR2 SASEGT. The CDR3 length is 18 residues. Naive CD8 cells lacked CD45RO, underwent positive selection for CCR7 and left out terminally differentiated effector memory CD45RA+ cells. Concerning this clone itself: Its matching antigen is unknown.

This chain connects TRBV6-1 to TRBJ2-3, with a tentative D call TRBD2 (7 bases). What was sequenced was naive CD8+ T cells sorted from blood. The source is a young man in good health. The CDR3 region has the DNA TGTGCCAGCAGTCAAGGGGGAGGGCCTTTTGGAATGACAGATACGCAGTATTTT. It translates to CASSQGGGPFGMTDTQYF.